The 5 T cell receptor beta chains below all came from one sample that was sequenced in a study of human T cells and chemical hapten exposure. TCRdb re-analysed the RACE reads in MiXCR, keeping a single row per CDR3 protein. The table shows tens of thousands of distinct CDR3 sequences, with about 9% occurring only once. The sample's time point: patch test 2, 6 weeks after DPC sensitization. Documented treatment: therapeutic diphenylcyclopropenone sensitization with weekly scalp DPC. The material was whole blood, obtained in connection with sensitization to the hapten diphenylcyclopropenone (DPC). The receptor set was obtained from a woman in her forties or fifties with alopecia areata. Some clones in this sample may be carry-over from other donors' samples.

This chain joins TRBV19 and TRBJ1-5; D remains ambiguous. In germline, CDR1 is LNHDA, CDR2 SQIVND (reference sequence). V was cut by 4 bases and J by 0 bases, with 13 bases left in between. This CDR3 spans 16 amino acids. CDR3 in amino acids: CASSTDFLHSNQPQHF. CDR3 sequence (DNA): TGTGCCAGTAGTACCGACTTTCTTCATAGCAATCAGCCCCAGCATTTT.

This clonotype turned up a few times. This CDR3 reads CASSIVGQGATEAFF. The DNA for the CDR3 is TGTGCCAGCAGCATAGTGGGACAGGGCGCCACTGAAGCTTTCTTT. The V and J genes are TRBV7-9 and TRBJ1-1; 9 positions agree with TRBD1. The CDR3 sequence is 15 residues long. Per germline, CDR1 SEHNR and CDR2 FQNEAQ (reference sequence). With V trimmed by 5 bases and J by 4 bases, 8 bases remained unmatched.

In DNA form, the CDR3 reads TGTGCCAGCAGTCATGGACAGATCAATGAGCAGTTCTTC. Translating gives CASSHGQINEQFF. The genes are TRBV12-3 or TRBV12-4 and TRBJ2-1; a weak D match, TRBD1 (6 bases). Deletions cut 5 bases from V and 6 bases from J, with 11 bases between. There are 13 residues in the CDR3.

This clonotype was observed at least ten times. The gene calls are TRBV9 and TRBJ1-6, with D unresolved. V was shortened by 3 bases and J by 0 bases, with 7 bases between the two germline ends. This CDR3 has 15 amino acids. From germline, CDR1 is SGDLS and CDR2 YYNGEE. CDR3 DNA sequence: TGTGCCAGCAGCGGAGAGTTCTCCTATAATTCACCCCTCCACTTT. Translating gives CASSGEFSYNSPLHF.

This clonotype was found a few times. The chain is built from TRBV2 and TRBJ2-1; 7 nucleotides match TRBD2. The CDR3 spans 13 residues. The J segment lost 7 bases and the V segment lost 6 bases, leaving 6 bases of the junction unmatched. Germline V gene data show CDR1 as SNHLY and CDR2 as FYNNEI. CDR3 nucleotide sequence: TGTGCCAGCAGGGGGGGAGGGGAGAATGAGCAGTTCTTC. Protein sequence: CASRGGGENEQFF.